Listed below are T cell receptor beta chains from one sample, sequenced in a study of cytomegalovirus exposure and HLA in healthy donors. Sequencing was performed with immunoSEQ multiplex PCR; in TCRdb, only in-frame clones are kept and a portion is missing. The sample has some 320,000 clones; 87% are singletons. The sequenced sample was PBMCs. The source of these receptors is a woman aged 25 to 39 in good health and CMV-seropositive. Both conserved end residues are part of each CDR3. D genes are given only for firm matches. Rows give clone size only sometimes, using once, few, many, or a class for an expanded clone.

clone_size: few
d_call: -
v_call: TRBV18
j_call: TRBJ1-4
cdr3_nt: TGTGCCAGCTCACCAGGGGGAGCAACTAATGAAAAACTGTTTTTT
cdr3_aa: CASSPGGATNEKLFF

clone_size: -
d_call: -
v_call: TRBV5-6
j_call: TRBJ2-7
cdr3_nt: TGTGCCAGCAGCTTTAAGGGGGAGAAACTCTACGAGCAGTACTTC
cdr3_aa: CASSFKGEKLYEQYF

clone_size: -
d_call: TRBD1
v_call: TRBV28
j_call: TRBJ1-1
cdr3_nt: TGTGCCAGTCCGCCTTCTTCTGGACAGGGCGGCACTGAAGCTTTCTTT
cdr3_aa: CASPPSSGQGGTEAFF

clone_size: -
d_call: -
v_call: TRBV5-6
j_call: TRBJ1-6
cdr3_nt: TGTGCCAGCAGCTTGGGTTCAGAAAATTCACCCCTCCACTTT
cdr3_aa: CASSLGSENSPLHF

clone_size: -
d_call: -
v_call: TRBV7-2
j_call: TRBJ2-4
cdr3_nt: TGTGCCAGCAGCCCCAGGGGAGAAAACATTCAGTACTTC
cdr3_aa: CASSPRGENIQYF

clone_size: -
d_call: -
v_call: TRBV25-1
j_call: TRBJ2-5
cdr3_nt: TGTGCCACAGAGGGGGAGGGAGGGTTGGAGACCCAGTACTTC
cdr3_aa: CATEGEGGLETQYF

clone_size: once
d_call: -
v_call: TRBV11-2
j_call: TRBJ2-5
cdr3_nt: TGTGCCAGCAGGAATTCGGTACAAGAGACCCAGTACTTC
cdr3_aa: CASRNSVQETQYF

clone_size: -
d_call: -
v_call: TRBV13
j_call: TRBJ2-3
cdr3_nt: TGTGCCAGCAGCTTAGGGGAACGGAGTAGCACAGATACGCAGTATTTT
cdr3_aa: CASSLGERSSTDTQYF

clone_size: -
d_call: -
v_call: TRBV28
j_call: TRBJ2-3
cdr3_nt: TGTGCCAGCAGTTTTGGATTAGATACGCAGTATTTT
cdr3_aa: CASSFGLDTQYF

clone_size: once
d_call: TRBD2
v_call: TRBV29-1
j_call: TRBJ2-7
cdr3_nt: TGCAGCGTTTTAGCGGGAGGTTTGAGCGTTGCCTACGAGCAGTACTTC
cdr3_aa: CSVLAGGLSVAYEQYF

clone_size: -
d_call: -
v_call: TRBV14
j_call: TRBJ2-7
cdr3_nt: TGTGCCAGCAGCCAAGTTTCGGCAGGGTTACGCGAGCAGTACTTC
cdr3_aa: CASSQVSAGLREQYF

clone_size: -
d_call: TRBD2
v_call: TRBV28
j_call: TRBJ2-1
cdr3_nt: TGTGCCAGCTCCTTGGGACTAGGTTCCTACAATGAGCAGTTCTTC
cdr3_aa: CASSLGLGSYNEQFF

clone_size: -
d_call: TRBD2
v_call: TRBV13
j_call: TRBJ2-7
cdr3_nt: TGTGCCAGCAGCTCAGAGACTAGCGGGGACATTTGGGGTTACGAGCAGTACTTC
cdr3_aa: CASSSETSGDIWGYEQYF

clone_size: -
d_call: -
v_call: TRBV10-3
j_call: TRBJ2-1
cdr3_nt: TGTGCCTCTCGACCCGAAAGGGGTGAGCAGTTCTTC
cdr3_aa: CASRPERGEQFF

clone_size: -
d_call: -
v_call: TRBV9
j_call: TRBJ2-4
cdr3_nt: TGTGCCAGCAGCCCCCTTTCGACAGCCGATGCGCCCTTAGCCAAAAACATTCAGTACTTC
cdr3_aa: CASSPLSTADAPLAKNIQYF

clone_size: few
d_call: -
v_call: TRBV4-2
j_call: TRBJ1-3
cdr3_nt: TGTGCCAGCAGCCAGCCAAATACAGGACCCTCTGGAAACACCATATATTTT
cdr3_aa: CASSQPNTGPSGNTIYF

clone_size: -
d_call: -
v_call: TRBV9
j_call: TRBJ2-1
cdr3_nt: TGTGCCAGCAGTGACGCTACCGGGGACAATGAGCAGTTCTTC
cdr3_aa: CASSDATGDNEQFF

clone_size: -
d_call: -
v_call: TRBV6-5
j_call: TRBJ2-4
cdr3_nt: TGTGCCAGCAGTTACGAGGGGGGAGCCAAAAACATTCAGTACTTC
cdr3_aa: CASSYEGGAKNIQYF

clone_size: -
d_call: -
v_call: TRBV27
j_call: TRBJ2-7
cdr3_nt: TGTGCCAGCAGTTTGATCCGACAGGGAGGGTTCTCCTACGAGCAGTACTTC
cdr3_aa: CASSLIRQGGFSYEQYF

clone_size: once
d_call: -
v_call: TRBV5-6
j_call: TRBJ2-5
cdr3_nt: TGTGCCAGCAGCGCGACAGTTGTCAGGACCCAGTACTTC
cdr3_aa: CASSATVVRTQYF

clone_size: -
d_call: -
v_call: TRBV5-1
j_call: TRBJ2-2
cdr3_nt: TGCGCCAGCGGACCGGGACGCAACACCGGGGAGCTGTTTTTT
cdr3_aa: CASGPGRNTGELFF

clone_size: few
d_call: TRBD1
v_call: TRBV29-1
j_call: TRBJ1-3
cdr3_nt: TGCAGCGTGGCCCCCGGGACAGACTCTGGAAACACCATATATTTT
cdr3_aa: CSVAPGTDSGNTIYF

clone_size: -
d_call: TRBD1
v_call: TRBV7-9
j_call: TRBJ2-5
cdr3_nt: TGTGCCAGCAGCCAACGGACAGGGGGCGAGACCCAGTACTTC
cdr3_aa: CASSQRTGGETQYF

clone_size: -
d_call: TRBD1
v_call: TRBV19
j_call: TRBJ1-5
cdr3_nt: TGTGCCAGTAGTGTGGACAGGGGGGGCCCCAATCAGCCCCAGCATTTT
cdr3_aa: CASSVDRGGPNQPQHF

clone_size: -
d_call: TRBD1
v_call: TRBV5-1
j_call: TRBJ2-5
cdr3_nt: TGCGCCAGCAGCATAGGACAGGGGAGGCAAGAGACCCAGTACTTC
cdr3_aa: CASSIGQGRQETQYF

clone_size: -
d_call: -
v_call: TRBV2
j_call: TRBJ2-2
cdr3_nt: TGTGCCAGCACTGGGATAGGAAACACCGGGGAGCTGTTTTTT
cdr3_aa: CASTGIGNTGELFF

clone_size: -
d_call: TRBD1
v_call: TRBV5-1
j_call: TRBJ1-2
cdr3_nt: TGCGCCAGCAGCTCAACAGGGGACGGCTACACCTTC
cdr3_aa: CASSSTGDGYTF

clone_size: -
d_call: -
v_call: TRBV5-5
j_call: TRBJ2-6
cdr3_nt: TGTGCCAGCACACTTACAACTGGGGCCAACGTCCTGACTTTC
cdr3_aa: CASTLTTGANVLTF

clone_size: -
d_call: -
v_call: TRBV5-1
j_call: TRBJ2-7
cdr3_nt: TGCGCCAGCAGCGGCGACAGCTACGAGCAGTACTTC
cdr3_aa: CASSGDSYEQYF

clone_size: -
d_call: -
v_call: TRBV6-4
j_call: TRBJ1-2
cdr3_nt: TGTGCCAGCAGCCCCCAGGGGCACTATGGCTACACCTTC
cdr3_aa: CASSPQGHYGYTF

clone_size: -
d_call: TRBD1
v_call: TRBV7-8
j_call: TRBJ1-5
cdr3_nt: TGTGCCAGCAGCTTAGAATTCGTCGGACAGGGCAATCAGCCCCAGCATTTT
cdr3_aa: CASSLEFVGQGNQPQHF

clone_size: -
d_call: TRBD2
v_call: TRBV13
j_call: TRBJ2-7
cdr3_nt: TGTGCCAGCAGCCCCCCTTCTTCACTAGCGGGAACCTACGAGCAGTACTTC
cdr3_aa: CASSPPSSLAGTYEQYF

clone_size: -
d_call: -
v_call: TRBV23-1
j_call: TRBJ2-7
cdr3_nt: TGCGCCAGCAGCCGCCCACACCCTGCGGATCTACGACCCAACGAGCAGTACTTC
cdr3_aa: CASSRPHPADLRPNEQYF

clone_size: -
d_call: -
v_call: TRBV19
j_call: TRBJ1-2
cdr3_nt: TGTGCCAGTAGTGCCGGACAGACCAACTATGGCTACACCTTC
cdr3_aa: CASSAGQTNYGYTF

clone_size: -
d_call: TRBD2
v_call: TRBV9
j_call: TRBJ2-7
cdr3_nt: TGTGCCAGCAGCCTTAGCGGGGAAACCTACGAGCAGTACTTC
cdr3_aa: CASSLSGETYEQYF

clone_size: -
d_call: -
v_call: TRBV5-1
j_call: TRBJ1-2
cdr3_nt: TGCGCCAGCAGCTTGGCGGGGGGCGCAAATGGCTACACCTTC
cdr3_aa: CASSLAGGANGYTF

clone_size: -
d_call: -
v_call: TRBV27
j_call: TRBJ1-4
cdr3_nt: TGTGCCAGCAGTTCGGGTGGTGGGGCTAATGAAAAACTGTTTTTT
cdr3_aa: CASSSGGGANEKLFF

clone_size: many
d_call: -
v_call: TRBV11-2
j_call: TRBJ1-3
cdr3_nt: TGTGCCAGCAGCTCGCGCCGGGGCCCTGGAAACACCATATATTTT
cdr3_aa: CASSSRRGPGNTIYF

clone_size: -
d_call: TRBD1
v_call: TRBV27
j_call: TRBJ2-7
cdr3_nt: TGTGCCAGCAGTAGGGACAGCAGCTCCTACGAGCAGTACTTC
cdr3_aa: CASSRDSSSYEQYF

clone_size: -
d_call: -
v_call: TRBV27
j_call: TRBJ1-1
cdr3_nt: TGTGCCAGCAGAATAGGGGTGCCGAACACTGAAGCTTTCTTT
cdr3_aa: CASRIGVPNTEAFF

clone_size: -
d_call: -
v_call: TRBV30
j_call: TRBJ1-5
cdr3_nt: TGTGCCTGGAGTGTCTCGAGGGCGCGCTATCGTCAGCCCCAGCATTTT
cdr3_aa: CAWSVSRARYRQPQHF

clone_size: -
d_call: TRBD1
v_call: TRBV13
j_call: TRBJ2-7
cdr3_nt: TGTGCCAGCAGCGCTACCGGGACAGGGAGAAGGGACGAGCAGTACTTC
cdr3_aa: CASSATGTGRRDEQYF

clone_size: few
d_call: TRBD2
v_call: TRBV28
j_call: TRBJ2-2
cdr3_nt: TGTGCCAGCAGCCAGCGGGAGGTGGTCACCGGGGAGCTGTTTTTT
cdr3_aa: CASSQREVVTGELFF

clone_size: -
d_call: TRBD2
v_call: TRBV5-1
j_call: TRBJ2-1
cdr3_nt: TGCGCCAGCCGGGGACTAGCGGGCTACAATGAGCAGTTCTTC
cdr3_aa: CASRGLAGYNEQFF

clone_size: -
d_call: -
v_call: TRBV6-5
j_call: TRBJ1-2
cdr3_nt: TGTGCCAGCAGCGACGGGGGTCTGTTACATGGCTACACCTTC
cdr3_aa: CASSDGGLLHGYTF

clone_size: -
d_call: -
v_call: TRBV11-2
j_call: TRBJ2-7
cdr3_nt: TGTGCCAGCAGCTTAAGGGTCCACGAGCAGTACTTC
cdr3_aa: CASSLRVHEQYF

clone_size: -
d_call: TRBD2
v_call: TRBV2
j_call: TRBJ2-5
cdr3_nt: TGTGCCAGCAGTGAAGTTGGACTAGCGGGATGGGAGACCCAGTACTTC
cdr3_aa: CASSEVGLAGWETQYF

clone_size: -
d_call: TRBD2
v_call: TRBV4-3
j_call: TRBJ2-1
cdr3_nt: TGCGCCAGCAGCCAATCTAGCGGGGGGTCCTACAATGAGCAGTTCTTC
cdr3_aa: CASSQSSGGSYNEQFF

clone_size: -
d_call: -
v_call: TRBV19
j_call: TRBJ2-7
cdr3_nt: TGTGCCAGTAGGCAGGGGACCGAGCAGTACTTC
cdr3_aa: CASRQGTEQYF

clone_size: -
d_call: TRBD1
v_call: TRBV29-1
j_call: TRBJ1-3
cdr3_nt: TGCAGCGCTACAGGGGACTCTGGAAACACCATATATTTT
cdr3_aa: CSATGDSGNTIYF

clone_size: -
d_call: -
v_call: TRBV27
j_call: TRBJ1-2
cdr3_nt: TGTGCCAGCAGAGGGCAGGGTTGGGCCTATGGCTACACCTTC
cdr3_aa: CASRGQGWAYGYTF

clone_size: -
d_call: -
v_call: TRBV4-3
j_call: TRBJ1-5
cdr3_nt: TGCGCCAGCAGCCAAGATCTGGAACAGATATTAGATCAGCCCCAGCATTTT
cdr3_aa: CASSQDLEQILDQPQHF

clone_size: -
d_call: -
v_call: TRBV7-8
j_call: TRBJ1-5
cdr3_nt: TGTGCCAGCAGCTTAGCCGCCGGGGGGAACCAGCATTTT
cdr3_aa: CASSLAAGGNQHF

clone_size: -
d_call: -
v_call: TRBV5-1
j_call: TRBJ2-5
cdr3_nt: TGCGCCAGCAGCTTAAGCGGTGGGTGGGAGACCCAGTACTTC
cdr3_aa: CASSLSGGWETQYF

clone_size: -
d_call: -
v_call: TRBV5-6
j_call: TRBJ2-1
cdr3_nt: TGTGCCAGCAGCCCAAGTTACAATGAGCAGTTCTTC
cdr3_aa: CASSPSYNEQFF